This T cell receptor (beta chain) was identified in a study of blood T cell repertoires in COVID-19. In the study overall: There were acute and convalescent COVID-19 samples, and they came from the United States, Italy and Spain. T cells, B-cell-depleted T cells, or PBMCs provided the cDNA or gDNA that served as material.

Original processing methods: Estimated nucleated cell counts came from reference gene primer amplification. The protocol was immunoSEQ multiplex PCR, while the TCRdb copy is restricted to in-frame clones and leaves out a portion. V and J calls and clone size are as listed in that table; D and trimming were resolved from the DNA. The sample shows under 400,000 clones, 90% of them seen only once. The CDR3 spans 14 residues. Germline V gene data show CDR1 as MNHEY and CDR2 as SVGAGI. Losses at the gene ends were 6 bases for V and 4 bases for J; bases not matched to a gene: 5. This receptor was obtained from a man in his late teens or twenties with active or convalescent COVID-19. The chain recombines TRBV6-5 with TRBJ1-1; 10 nucleotides match TRBD1. The source material was peripheral blood. CDR3 in DNA: TGTGCCAGCAGCCTGGGACAGGGGTTCACTGAAGCTTTCTTT. Protein product: CASSLGQGFTEAFF.